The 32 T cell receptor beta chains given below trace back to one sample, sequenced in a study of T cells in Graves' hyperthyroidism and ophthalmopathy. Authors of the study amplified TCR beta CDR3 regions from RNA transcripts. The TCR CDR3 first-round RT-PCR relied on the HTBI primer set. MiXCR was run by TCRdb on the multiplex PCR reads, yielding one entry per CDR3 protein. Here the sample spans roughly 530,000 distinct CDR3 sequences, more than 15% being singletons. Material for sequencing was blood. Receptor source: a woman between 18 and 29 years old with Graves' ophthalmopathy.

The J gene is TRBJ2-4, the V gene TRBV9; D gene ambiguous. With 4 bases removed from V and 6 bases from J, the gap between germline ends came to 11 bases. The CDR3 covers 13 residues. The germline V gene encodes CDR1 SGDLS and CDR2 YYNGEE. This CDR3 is CASSPPRRNIQYF. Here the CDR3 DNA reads TGTGCCAGCAGCCCCCCGCGCAGAAACATTCAGTACTTC. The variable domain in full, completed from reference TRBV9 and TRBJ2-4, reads DSGVTQTPKHLITATGQRVTLRCSPRSGDLSVYWYQQSLDQGLQFLIQYYNGEERAKGNILERFSAQQFPDLHSELNLSSLELGDSALYFCASSPPRRNIQYFGAGTRLSVL.

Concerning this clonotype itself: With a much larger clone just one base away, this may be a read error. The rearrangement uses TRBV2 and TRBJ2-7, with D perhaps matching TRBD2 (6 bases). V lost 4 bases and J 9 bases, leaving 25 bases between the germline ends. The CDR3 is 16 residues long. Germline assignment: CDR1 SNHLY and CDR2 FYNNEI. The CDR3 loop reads CASSALRDLDPKGQYF. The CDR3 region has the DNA TGTGCCAGCAGTGCCCTCCGGGACTTAGATCCTAAAGGGCAGTACTTC.

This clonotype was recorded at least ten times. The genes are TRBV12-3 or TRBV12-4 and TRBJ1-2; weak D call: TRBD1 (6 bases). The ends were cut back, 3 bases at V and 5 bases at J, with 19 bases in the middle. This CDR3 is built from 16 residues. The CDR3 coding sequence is TGTGCCAGCAGTTTCGGGGGCGAAACCCGATCATATGGCTACACCTTC. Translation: CASSFGGETRSYGYTF.

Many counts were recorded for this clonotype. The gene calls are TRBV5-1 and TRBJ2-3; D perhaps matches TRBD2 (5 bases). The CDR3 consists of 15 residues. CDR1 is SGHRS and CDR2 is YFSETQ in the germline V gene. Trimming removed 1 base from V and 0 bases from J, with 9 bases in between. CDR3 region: CASSLRGYSTDTQYF. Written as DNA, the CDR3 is TGCGCCAGCAGCTTGCGCGGGTACAGCACAGATACGCAGTATTTT. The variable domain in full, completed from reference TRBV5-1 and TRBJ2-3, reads KAGVTQTPRYLIKTRGQQVTLSCSPISGHRSVSWYQQTPGQGLQFLFEYFSETQRNKGNFPGRFSGRQFSNSRSEMNVSTLELGDSALYLCASSLRGYSTDTQYFGPGTRLTVL.

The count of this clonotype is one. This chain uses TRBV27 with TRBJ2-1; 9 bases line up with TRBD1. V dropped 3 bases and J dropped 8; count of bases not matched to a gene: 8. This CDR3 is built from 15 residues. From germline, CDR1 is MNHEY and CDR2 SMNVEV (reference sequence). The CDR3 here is CASSFGTGTSDEQFF. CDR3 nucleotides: TGTGCCAGCAGTTTCGGGACAGGGACCTCGGATGAGCAGTTCTTC.

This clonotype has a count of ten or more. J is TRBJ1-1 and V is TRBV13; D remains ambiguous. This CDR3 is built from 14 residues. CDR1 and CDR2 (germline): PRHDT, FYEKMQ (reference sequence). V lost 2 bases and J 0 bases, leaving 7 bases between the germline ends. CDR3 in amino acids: CASSLQNMNTEAFF. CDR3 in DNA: TGTGCCAGCAGCTTACAGAACATGAACACTGAAGCTTTCTTT.

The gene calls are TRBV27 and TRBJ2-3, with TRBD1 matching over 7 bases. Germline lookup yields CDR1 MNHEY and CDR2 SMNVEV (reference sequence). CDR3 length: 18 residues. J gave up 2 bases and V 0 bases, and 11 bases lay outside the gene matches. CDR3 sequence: CASSLSAGGSLFTDTQYF. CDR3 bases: TGTGCCAGCAGTTTATCGGCAGGGGGTAGCCTCTTCACAGATACGCAGTATTTT.

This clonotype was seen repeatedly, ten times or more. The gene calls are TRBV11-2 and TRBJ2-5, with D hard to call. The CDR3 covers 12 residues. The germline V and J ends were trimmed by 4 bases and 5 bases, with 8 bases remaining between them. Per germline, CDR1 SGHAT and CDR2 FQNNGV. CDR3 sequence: CASSSLGETQYF. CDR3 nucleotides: TGTGCCAGCAGCTCCCTGGGGGAGACCCAGTACTTC. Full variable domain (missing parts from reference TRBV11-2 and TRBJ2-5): EAGVAQSPRYKIIEKRQSVAFWCNPISGHATLYWYQQILGQGPKLLIQFQNNGVVDDSQLPKDRFSAERLKGVDSTLKIQPAKLEDSAVYLCASSSLGETQYFGPGTRLLVL.

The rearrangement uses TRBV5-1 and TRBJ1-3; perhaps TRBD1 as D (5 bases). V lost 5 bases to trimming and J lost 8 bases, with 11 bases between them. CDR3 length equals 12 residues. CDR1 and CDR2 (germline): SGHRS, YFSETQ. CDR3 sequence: CASSSGSDTIYF. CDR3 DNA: TGCGCCAGCAGTTCAGGGTCGGACACCATATATTTT.

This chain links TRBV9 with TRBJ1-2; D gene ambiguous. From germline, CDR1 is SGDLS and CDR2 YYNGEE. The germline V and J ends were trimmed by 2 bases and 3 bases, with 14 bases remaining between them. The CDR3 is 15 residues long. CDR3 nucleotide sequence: TGTGCCAGCAGCGTCTCGGGATGGAGCCACTATGGCTACACCTTC. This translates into CASSVSGWSHYGYTF.

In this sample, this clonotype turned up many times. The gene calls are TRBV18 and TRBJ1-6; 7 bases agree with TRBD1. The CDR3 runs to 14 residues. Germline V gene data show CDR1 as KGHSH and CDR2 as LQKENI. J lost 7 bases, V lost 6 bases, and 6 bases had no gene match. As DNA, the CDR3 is TGTGCCAGCTCCCCAGACAGGGTGAATTCACCCCTCCACTTT. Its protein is CASSPDRVNSPLHF.

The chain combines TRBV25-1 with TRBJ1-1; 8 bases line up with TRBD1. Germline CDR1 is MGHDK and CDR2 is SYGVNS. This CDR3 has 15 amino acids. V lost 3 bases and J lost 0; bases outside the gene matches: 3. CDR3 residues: CASSEGQEVNTEAFF. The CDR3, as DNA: TGTGCCAGCAGTGAGGGACAGGAAGTGAACACTGAAGCTTTCTTT.

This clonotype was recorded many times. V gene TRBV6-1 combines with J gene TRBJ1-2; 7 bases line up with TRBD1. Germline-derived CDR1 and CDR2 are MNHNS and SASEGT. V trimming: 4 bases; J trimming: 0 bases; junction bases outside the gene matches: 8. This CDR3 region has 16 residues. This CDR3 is CASSVDRDLANYGYTF. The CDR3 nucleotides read TGTGCCAGCAGTGTTGACAGGGACCTAGCTAACTATGGCTACACCTTC.

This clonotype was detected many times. The CDR3 nucleotides read TGTGCCATCAGTGGCGAACTTGACTACGAGCAGTACTTC. Translation gives CAISGELDYEQYF. J is TRBJ2-7 and V is TRBV10-3; D uncertain. The CDR3 loop spans 13 amino acids. V dropped 4 bases and J dropped 3 bases, with 10 bases sitting between them. Germline V gene data show CDR1 as ENHRY and CDR2 as SYGVKD.

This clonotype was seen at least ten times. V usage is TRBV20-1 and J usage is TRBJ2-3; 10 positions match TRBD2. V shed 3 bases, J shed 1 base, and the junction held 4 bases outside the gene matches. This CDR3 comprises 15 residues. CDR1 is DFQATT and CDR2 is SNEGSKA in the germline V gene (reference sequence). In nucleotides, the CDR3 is TGCAGTGCTAGTCCGCTAGCGGGGGGCACAGATACGCAGTATTTT. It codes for CSASPLAGGTDTQYF.

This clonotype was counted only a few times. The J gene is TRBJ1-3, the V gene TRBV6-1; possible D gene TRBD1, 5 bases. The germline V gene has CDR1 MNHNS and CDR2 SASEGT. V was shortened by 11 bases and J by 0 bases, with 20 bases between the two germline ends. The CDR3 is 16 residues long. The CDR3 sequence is CASRIGDGYSGNTIYF. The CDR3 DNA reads TGTGCCTCACGGATCGGGGACGGATACTCTGGAAACACCATATATTTT.

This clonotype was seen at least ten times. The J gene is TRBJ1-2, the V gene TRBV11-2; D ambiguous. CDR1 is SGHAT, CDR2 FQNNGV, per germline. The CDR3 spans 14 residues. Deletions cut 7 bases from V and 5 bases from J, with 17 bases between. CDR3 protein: CASTLSAGFYGYTF. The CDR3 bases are TGTGCCAGCACCCTGTCCGCAGGCTTTTATGGCTACACCTTC.

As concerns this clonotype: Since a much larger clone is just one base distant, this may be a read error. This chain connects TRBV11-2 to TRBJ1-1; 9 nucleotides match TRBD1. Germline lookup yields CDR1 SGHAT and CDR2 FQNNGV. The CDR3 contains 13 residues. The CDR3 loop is CASSAQGAAEALF. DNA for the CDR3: TGTGCCAGCAGTGCACAGGGGGCCGCTGAAGCTCTCTTT.

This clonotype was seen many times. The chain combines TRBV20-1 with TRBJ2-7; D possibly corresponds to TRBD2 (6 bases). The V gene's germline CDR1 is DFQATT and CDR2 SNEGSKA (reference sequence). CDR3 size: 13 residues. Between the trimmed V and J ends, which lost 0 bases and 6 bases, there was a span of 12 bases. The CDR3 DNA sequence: TGCAGTGCTAGAGAGGGATGGGGAGGCGAGCAGTACTTC. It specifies CSAREGWGGEQYF.

The CDR3 sequence is CASRFAPGQEQFF. DNA for the CDR3: TGTGCCAGCAGATTCGCTCCGGGACAAGAGCAGTTCTTC. This chain joins TRBV7-8 and TRBJ2-1, with a possible D match to TRBD1 (6 bases). CDR1 and CDR2 (germline): SGHVS, FQNEAQ. The CDR3 contains 13 residues. V dropped 6 bases and J dropped 10 bases, with 16 bases sitting between them.

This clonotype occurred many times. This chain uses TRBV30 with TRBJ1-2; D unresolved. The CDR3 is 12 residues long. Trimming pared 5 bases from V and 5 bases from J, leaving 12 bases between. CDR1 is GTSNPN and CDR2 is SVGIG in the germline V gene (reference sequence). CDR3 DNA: TGTGCCTGGGGATTGGGCCGATATGGCTACACCTTC. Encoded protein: CAWGLGRYGYTF. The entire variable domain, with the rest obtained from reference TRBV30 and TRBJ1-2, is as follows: SQTIHQWPATLVQPVGSPLSLECTVEGTSNPNLYWYRQAAGRGLQLLFYSVGIGQISSEVPQNLSASRPQDRQFILSSKKLLLSDSGFYLCAWGLGRYGYTFGSGTRLTVV.

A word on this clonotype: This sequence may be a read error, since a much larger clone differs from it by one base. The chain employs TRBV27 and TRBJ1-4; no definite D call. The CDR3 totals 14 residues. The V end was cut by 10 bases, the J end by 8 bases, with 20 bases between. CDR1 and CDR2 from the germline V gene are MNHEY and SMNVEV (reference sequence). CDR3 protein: CATRREAGPEKLFF. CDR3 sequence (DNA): TGTGCCACCAGACGGGAGGCCGGCCCCGAAAAACTGTTTTTT.

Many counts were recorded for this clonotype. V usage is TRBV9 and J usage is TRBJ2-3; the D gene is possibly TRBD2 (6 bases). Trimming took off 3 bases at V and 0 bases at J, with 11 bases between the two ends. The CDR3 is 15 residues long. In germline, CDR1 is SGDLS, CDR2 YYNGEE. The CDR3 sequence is CASSGRDWSTDTQYF. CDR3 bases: TGTGCCAGCAGCGGCCGGGACTGGAGCACAGATACGCAGTATTTT.

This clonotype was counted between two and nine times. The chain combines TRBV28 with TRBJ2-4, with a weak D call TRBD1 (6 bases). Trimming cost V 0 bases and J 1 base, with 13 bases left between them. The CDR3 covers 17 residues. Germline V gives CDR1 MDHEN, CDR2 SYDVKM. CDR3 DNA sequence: TGTGCCAGCAGTTTATGGCGCGTGGGGGCCGCCAAAAACATTCAGTACTTC. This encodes CASSLWRVGAAKNIQYF.

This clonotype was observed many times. The CDR3 spells CSARDRASQDEQYF. CDR3 nucleotide sequence: TGCAGTGCTAGAGATCGGGCTAGCCAGGACGAGCAGTACTTC. The chain couples TRBV20-1 to TRBJ2-7; a weak D match, TRBD2 (5 bases). There are 14 residues in the CDR3. Germline values: CDR1 DFQATT, CDR2 SNEGSKA (reference sequence). V lost 0 bases, J lost 5 bases, and 14 bases lay in between.

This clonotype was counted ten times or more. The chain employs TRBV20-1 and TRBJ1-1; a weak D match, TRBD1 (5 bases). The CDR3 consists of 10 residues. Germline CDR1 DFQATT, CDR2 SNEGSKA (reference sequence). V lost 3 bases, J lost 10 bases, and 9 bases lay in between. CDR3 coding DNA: TGCAGTGCTAGCTTGGGGGGAGCTTTCTTT. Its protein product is CSASLGGAFF.

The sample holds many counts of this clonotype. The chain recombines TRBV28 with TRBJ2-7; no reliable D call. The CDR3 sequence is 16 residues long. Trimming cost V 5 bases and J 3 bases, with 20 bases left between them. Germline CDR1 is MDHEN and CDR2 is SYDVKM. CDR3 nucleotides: TGTGCCAGCAGTAGAGATCGTGGTACGAGAATCTACGAGCAGTACTTC. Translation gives CASSRDRGTRIYEQYF.

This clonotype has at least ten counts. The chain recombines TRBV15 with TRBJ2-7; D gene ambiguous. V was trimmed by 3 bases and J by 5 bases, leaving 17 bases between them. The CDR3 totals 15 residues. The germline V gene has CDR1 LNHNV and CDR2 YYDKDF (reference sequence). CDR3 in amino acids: CATSSYGDGLNEQYF. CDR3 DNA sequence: TGTGCCACCAGCAGTTACGGAGATGGCTTAAACGAGCAGTACTTC.

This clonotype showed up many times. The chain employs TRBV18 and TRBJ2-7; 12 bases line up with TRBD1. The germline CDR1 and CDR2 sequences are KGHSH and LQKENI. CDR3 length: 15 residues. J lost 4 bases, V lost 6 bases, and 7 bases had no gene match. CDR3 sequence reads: CASSSGTGGLYEQYF. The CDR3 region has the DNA TGTGCCAGCTCGTCCGGGACAGGGGGCTTATACGAGCAGTACTTC.

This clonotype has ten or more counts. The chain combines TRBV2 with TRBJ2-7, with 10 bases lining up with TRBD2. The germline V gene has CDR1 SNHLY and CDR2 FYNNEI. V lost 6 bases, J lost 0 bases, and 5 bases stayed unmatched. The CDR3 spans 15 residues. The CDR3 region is CASRDGLADSYEQYF. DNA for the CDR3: TGTGCCAGCAGAGACGGACTAGCGGACTCCTACGAGCAGTACTTC.

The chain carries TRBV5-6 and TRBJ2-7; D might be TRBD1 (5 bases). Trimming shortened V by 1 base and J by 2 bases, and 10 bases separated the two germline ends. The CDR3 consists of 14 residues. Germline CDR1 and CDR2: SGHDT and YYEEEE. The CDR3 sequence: CASSLSDTTYEQYF. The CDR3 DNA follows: TGTGCCAGCAGCTTGTCGGACACCACCTACGAGCAGTACTTC.

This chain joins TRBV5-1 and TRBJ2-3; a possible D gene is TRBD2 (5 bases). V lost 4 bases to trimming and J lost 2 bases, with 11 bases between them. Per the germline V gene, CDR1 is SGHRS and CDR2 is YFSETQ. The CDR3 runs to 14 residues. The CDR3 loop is CASSASGITDTQYF. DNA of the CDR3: TGCGCCAGCAGCGCGAGCGGAATCACAGATACGCAGTATTTT.